The 29 T cell receptor beta chains below were found in one sample sequenced in a study of CD8 T cells in Susac syndrome. Reverse transcription of roughly 0.45 to 1 ug RNA used random hexamers. TCRdb re-called the immunoSEQ multiplex PCR reads with MiXCR, one entry per CDR3 protein. The sample yields under 95,000 distinct CDR3 sequences, 95% seen once. Material: CD8+ T cells from PBMCs. The receptors here all came from a human donor with Susac syndrome.

J is TRBJ2-7 and V is TRBV7-2; 7 bases align to TRBD2. The ends lost 5 bases at V and 5 bases at J; junction bases unmatched: 18. Germline V gene lookup returns CDR1 SGHTA and CDR2 FQGNSA. The CDR3 has 17 residues. CDR3 bases: TGTGCCAGCAGCCCTACCCCGGGACTACATCCCCCTAACGAGCAGTACTTC. Translated, it gives CASSPTPGLHPPNEQYF.

The V call is TRBV2, the J call TRBJ2-7; D may be TRBD2 (5 bases). V lost 3 bases and J 3 bases, leaving 12 bases between the germline ends. This CDR3 has 14 amino acids. Germline CDR1 and CDR2: SNHLY and FYNNEI. The CDR3 region is CASSEASLGYEQYF. CDR3 bases: TGTGCCAGCAGTGAGGCTAGCCTGGGCTACGAGCAGTACTTC.

The V call is TRBV20-1, the J call TRBJ2-7; D uncertain. The V end lost 3 bases, the J end lost 0 bases, and 12 bases lay between the germline ends. The V gene's germline CDR1 is DFQATT and CDR2 SNEGSKA (reference sequence). CDR3 length equals 14 residues. CDR3 in DNA: TGCAGTGCTAGTCCGATCTACAGCTCCTACGAGCAGTACTTC. This encodes CSASPIYSSYEQYF.

The gene calls are TRBV20-1 and TRBJ2-5; the D gene is possibly TRBD2 (5 bases). The length of the CDR3 is 16 residues. Germline V gene data show CDR1 as DFQATT and CDR2 as SNEGSKA (reference sequence). Trimming cost V 6 bases and J 2 bases, with 22 bases left between them. CDR3 sequence reads: CSAPPRALSMQETQYF. The CDR3 coding sequence is TGCAGTGCACCCCCGAGGGCCCTATCAATGCAAGAGACCCAGTACTTC.

The chain recombines TRBV29-1 with TRBJ2-7; possible D gene TRBD1, 5 bases. CDR1 and CDR2 from the germline V gene are SQVTM and ANQGSEA. CDR3 size: 13 residues. The V gene lost 1 base and the J gene lost 2 bases, with 9 bases spanning the gap. CDR3 amino acids: CSVEGTRAYEQYF. The CDR3 DNA reads as TGCAGCGTTGAAGGAACCAGGGCCTACGAGCAGTACTTC.

This chain uses TRBV12-3 or TRBV12-4 with TRBJ2-7; 10 bases match TRBD1. V shed 3 bases and J 3 bases; nucleotides not matched to a gene: 2. The CDR3 consists of 14 residues. Here the CDR3 DNA reads TGTGCCAGCAGTTTGACAGGGGGCTTCTACGAGCAGTACTTC. Its protein is CASSLTGGFYEQYF.

V gene TRBV4-3 combines with J gene TRBJ2-7; TRBD1 is a possible D gene (6 bases). V gave up 3 bases and J gave up 2 bases, with 14 bases separating them. CDR1 and CDR2 (germline): LGHNA, YSLEER. The CDR3 has 15 residues. This CDR3 is CASSQARDTAYEQYF. The CDR3 nucleotides are TGCGCCAGCAGCCAGGCCCGGGACACAGCCTACGAGCAGTACTTC.

The rearrangement links TRBV10-3 to TRBJ2-5, with D hard to call. This CDR3 is built from 15 residues. Germline CDR1 ENHRY, CDR2 SYGVKD. Trimming removed 0 bases at V and 5 bases at J, with 13 bases between. This chain's CDR3 is CAISESTSLVETQYF. CDR3 bases: TGTGCCATCAGTGAGTCGACGTCTCTTGTTGAGACCCAGTACTTC.

The CDR3 DNA reads TGTGCCAGCTCAGCGCTAGGGCTCGAACAGGAAGCTTTCTTT. Translation gives CASSALGLEQEAFF. The chain employs TRBV18 and TRBJ1-1; D is ambiguous. The ends were cut back, 5 bases at V and 8 bases at J, with 18 bases in the middle. The CDR3 is 14 amino acids. Germline V gene data show CDR1 as KGHSH and CDR2 as LQKENI.

The chain recombines TRBV15 with TRBJ1-5; D might be TRBD1 (5 bases). The V gene lost 0 bases and the J gene lost 3 bases, with 9 bases spanning the gap. Looked up from germline, CDR1 is LNHNV and CDR2 is YYDKDF (reference sequence). This CDR3 region has 15 residues. Here the CDR3 reads CATSREGGYNQPQHF. The DNA for the CDR3 is TGTGCCACCAGCAGAGAGGGGGGGTACAATCAGCCCCAGCATTTT.

V gene TRBV20-1 combines with J gene TRBJ2-5; TRBD2 might be the D (6 bases). The CDR3 runs to 13 residues. Trimming took 1 base from V and 5 from J, leaving 11 bases between them. CDR1 and CDR2 from the germline V gene are DFQATT and SNEGSKA (reference sequence). CDR3 DNA sequence: TGCAGTGCTAGAGCAATTGGAGGGGAGACCCAGTACTTC. Residues: CSARAIGGETQYF.

This chain joins TRBV3-1 and TRBJ2-5, with D unresolved. Per the germline V gene, CDR1 is LGHDT and CDR2 is YNNKEL (reference sequence). The CDR3 contains 14 residues. Trimming cost V 4 bases and J 4 bases, with 13 bases left between them. The CDR3 loop reads CASSPRPGGETQYF. The CDR3 DNA reads TGTGCCAGCAGCCCCAGACCAGGCGGAGAGACCCAGTACTTC.

The V and J genes are TRBV29-1 and TRBJ1-2; tentative D call: TRBD1 (5 bases). V was cut by 0 bases and J by 8 bases, with 13 bases left in between. Germline-derived CDR1 and CDR2 are SQVTM and ANQGSEA. The CDR3 contains 13 residues. CDR3 region: CSVEDMRDSGYTF. The CDR3 DNA reads as TGCAGCGTTGAAGATATGCGGGACTCAGGCTACACCTTC.

This sequence joins TRBV7-9 and TRBJ2-3; D is uncertain. Germline CDR1 and CDR2: SEHNR and FQNEAQ (reference sequence). The V end lost 2 bases, the J end lost 0 bases, and 6 bases lay between the germline ends. The CDR3 runs to 14 residues. Here the CDR3 reads CASSLTASTDTQYF. CDR3 nucleotide sequence: TGTGCCAGCAGCTTAACAGCTAGCACAGATACGCAGTATTTT.

This rearrangement joins TRBV11-2 to TRBJ2-1; TRBD2 agrees at 11 bases. Germline V lookup: CDR1 SGHAT, CDR2 FQNNGV. The CDR3 spans 15 residues. Unmatched junction bases numbered 0, after V lost 4 bases and J lost 1 base. The DNA of the CDR3 is TGTGCCAGCAGCTGGACTAGCGGGTCCTACAATGAGCAGTTCTTC. Amino acid sequence: CASSWTSGSYNEQFF.

The chain is built from TRBV29-1 and TRBJ2-2; D gene ambiguous. The ends were cut back, 7 bases at V and 1 base at J, with 10 bases in the middle. Germline CDR1 is SQVTM and CDR2 is ANQGSEA. The CDR3 totals 13 residues. The CDR3 DNA reads TGCAGCGCAAGTTCGGGGAACACCGGGGAGCTGTTTTTT. Encoded protein: CSASSGNTGELFF.

The rearrangement links TRBV29-1 to TRBJ2-1; 9 nucleotides match TRBD2. J gave up 8 bases and V 6 bases, and 17 bases lay outside the gene matches. The CDR3 is 16 amino acids. CDR1 SQVTM and CDR2 ANQGSEA come from the germline V gene. CDR3 sequence: CSVYWVAGEVVDEQFF. The CDR3 DNA sequence: TGCAGCGTCTATTGGGTAGCGGGAGAAGTTGTGGATGAGCAGTTCTTC.

The V gene is TRBV5-6, the J gene TRBJ1-3, with 9 bases identical to TRBD1. The V and J ends lost 3 bases and 4 bases, in that order; junction bases with no gene match: 8. Per the germline V gene, CDR1 is SGHDT and CDR2 is YYEEEE. The CDR3 contains 16 residues. This chain's CDR3 is CASSSTLDRGGNTIYF. CDR3 bases: TGTGCCAGCAGCTCGACCCTGGACAGGGGAGGAAACACCATATATTTT.

The chain recombines TRBV27 with TRBJ2-7; no clear D gene. Germline values: CDR1 MNHEY, CDR2 SMNVEV (reference sequence). The CDR3 runs 14 residues. The germline V and J ends were trimmed by 2 bases and 2 bases, with 10 bases remaining between them. As DNA, the CDR3 is TGTGCCAGCAGTTTAGGAGCGATGACCTACGAGCAGTACTTC. This gives the protein CASSLGAMTYEQYF.

The chain couples TRBV4-2 to TRBJ2-1; D might be TRBD1 (6 bases). The CDR3 has 13 residues. The germline V and J ends were trimmed by 5 bases and 4 bases, with 9 bases remaining between them. CDR1 is LGHNA and CDR2 is YNFKEQ in the germline V gene. CDR3 region: CASSDRTYNEQFF. DNA of the CDR3: TGTGCCAGCAGCGACAGGACTTACAATGAGCAGTTCTTC.

This rearrangement joins TRBV14 to TRBJ2-7; no clear D. The CDR3 consists of 13 residues. Germline V gene data show CDR1 as SGHDN and CDR2 as FVKESK. V was pared by 0 bases and J by 6 bases, with 9 bases between. The chain's CDR3 is CASSQDLLAEQYF. The CDR3 DNA sequence: TGTGCCAGCAGCCAAGATCTTCTGGCCGAGCAGTACTTC. Supplemented by reference TRBV14 and TRBJ2-7, the full variable domain reads EAGVTQFPSHSVIEKGQTVTLRCDPISGHDNLYWYRRVMGKEIKFLLHFVKESKQDESGMPNNRFLAERTGGTYSTLKVQPAELEDSGVYFCASSQDLLAEQYFGPGTRLTVT.

Only a few counts were recorded for this clonotype. This chain connects TRBV6-5 to TRBJ2-7, with D possibly matching TRBD2 (5 bases). CDR3 size: 14 residues. Germline assignment: CDR1 MNHEY and CDR2 SVGAGI. V shed 1 base and J shed 0 bases, with 7 bases lying between them. CDR3 DNA: TGTGCCAGCAGTTACTATGGGAGCTCCTACGAGCAGTACTTC. As protein: CASSYYGSSYEQYF.

This rearrangement joins TRBV4-3 to TRBJ2-1; D perhaps matches TRBD2 (6 bases). The germline gives CDR1 LGHNA, CDR2 YSLEER. With 0 bases removed from V and 4 bases from J, the gap between germline ends came to 16 bases. The CDR3 consists of 17 residues. The CDR3 DNA reads as TGCGCCAGCAGCCAAGATGGTACAGCGGGCTTGTACAATGAGCAGTTCTTC. Residues: CASSQDGTAGLYNEQFF.

The chain joins TRBV6-5 to TRBJ1-1, with a weak D call TRBD1 (5 bases). The CDR3 sequence is 15 residues long. The germline CDR1 and CDR2 sequences are MNHEY and SVGAGI. V was clipped by 5 bases and J by 1 base, with 14 bases between them. CDR3 coding DNA: TGTGCCAGCAGTCCCACGGGGCGTGGGAACACTGAAGCTTTCTTT. Translation gives CASSPTGRGNTEAFF.

V usage is TRBV9 and J usage is TRBJ2-3; 9 bases map to TRBD2. CDR1 and CDR2 (germline): SGDLS, YYNGEE. This CDR3 has 16 amino acids. V gave up 4 bases and J gave up 5 bases; unmatched junction bases: 11. The CDR3 region has the DNA TGTGCCAGCAGCCACGCCCGGGGCGGGAGGGGAGATACGCAGTATTTT. Encoded protein: CASSHARGGRGDTQYF.

V usage is TRBV25-1 and J usage is TRBJ2-7; D not resolved. In germline, CDR1 is MGHDK, CDR2 SYGVNS. The CDR3 is 13 residues long. V dropped 0 bases and J dropped 3 bases, with 6 bases sitting between them. The CDR3 here is CASSEYSIYEQYF. CDR3 nucleotides: TGTGCCAGCAGTGAATATAGTATCTACGAGCAGTACTTC.

This clonotype was detected once. V and J are TRBV9 and TRBJ2-5; tentative D call: TRBD1 (6 bases). V dropped 3 bases and J dropped 1 base, with 19 bases sitting between them. Germline values: CDR1 SGDLS, CDR2 YYNGEE. The CDR3 extends over 17 amino acids. The CDR3 reads CASSGDRDTAFQETQYF. The CDR3 DNA reads TGTGCCAGCAGCGGAGACCGGGACACGGCCTTCCAAGAGACCCAGTACTTC.

The CDR3 nucleotides read TGCAGTGCTAGAGATCGGTCAGACTCCTACGAGCAGTACTTC. Amino acids: CSARDRSDSYEQYF. V gene TRBV20-1 combines with J gene TRBJ2-7, with D unclear. This CDR3 spans 14 amino acids. Per germline, CDR1 DFQATT and CDR2 SNEGSKA (reference sequence). Trimming pared 0 bases from V and 0 bases from J, leaving 9 bases between.

The V call is TRBV27, the J call TRBJ2-1; TRBD1 is a possible D gene (6 bases). The germline CDR1 and CDR2 sequences are MNHEY and SMNVEV (reference sequence). There are 14 residues in the CDR3. V was shortened by 5 bases and J by 4 bases, with 12 bases between the two germline ends. CDR3 DNA sequence: TGTGCCAGCAGTGCCGACAGGCTATACAATGAGCAGTTCTTC. Residues: CASSADRLYNEQFF.